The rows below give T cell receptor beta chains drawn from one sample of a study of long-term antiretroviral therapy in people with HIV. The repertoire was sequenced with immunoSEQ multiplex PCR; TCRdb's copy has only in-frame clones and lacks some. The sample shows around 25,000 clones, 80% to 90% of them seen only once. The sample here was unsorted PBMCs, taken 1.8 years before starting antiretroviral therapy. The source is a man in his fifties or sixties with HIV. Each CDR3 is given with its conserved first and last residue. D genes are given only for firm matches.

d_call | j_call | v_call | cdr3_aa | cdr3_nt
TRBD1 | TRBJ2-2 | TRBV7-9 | CASSFWTGGSGELFF | TGTGCCAGCAGCTTCTGGACAGGGGGCTCCGGGGAGCTGTTTTTT
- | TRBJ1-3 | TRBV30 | CAWTLRHGPTSGNTIYF | TGTGCCTGGACCCTAAGGCACGGTCCGACCTCTGGAAACACCATATATTTT
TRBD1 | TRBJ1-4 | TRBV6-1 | CASSKQGWGNEKLFF | TGTGCCAGCTCCAAACAGGGGTGGGGGAATGAAAAACTGTTTTTT
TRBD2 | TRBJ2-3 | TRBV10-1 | CASSVGGGTSQYF | TGCGCCAGCAGTGTCGGCGGGGGGACTTCGCAGTATTTT
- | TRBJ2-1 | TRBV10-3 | CAISRAPASSYNEQFF | TGTGCCATCAGCCGAGCACCAGCCAGTTCCTACAATGAGCAGTTCTTC
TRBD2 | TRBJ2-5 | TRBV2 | CASSDREGTETQYF | TGTGCCAGCAGTGACCGGGAGGGGACGGAGACCCAGTACTTC
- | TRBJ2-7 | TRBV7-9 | CASGMRIYEQYF | TGTGCCAGCGGCATGAGGATCTACGAGCAGTACTTC
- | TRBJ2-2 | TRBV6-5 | CASRDTTGELFF | TGTGCCAGCAGGGACACCACCGGGGAGCTGTTTTTT
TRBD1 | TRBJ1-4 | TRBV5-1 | CASSLAGTGGEKLFF | TGCGCCAGCAGCTTAGCCGGGACAGGGGGTGAAAAACTGTTTTTT
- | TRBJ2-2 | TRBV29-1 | CSVGGDSANTGELFF | TGCAGCGTTGGCGGGGACAGCGCGAACACCGGGGAGCTGTTTTTT
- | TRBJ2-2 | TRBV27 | CATQRQILPNGELFF | TGTGCCACCCAGCGGCAGATCTTGCCCAACGGGGAGCTGTTTTTT